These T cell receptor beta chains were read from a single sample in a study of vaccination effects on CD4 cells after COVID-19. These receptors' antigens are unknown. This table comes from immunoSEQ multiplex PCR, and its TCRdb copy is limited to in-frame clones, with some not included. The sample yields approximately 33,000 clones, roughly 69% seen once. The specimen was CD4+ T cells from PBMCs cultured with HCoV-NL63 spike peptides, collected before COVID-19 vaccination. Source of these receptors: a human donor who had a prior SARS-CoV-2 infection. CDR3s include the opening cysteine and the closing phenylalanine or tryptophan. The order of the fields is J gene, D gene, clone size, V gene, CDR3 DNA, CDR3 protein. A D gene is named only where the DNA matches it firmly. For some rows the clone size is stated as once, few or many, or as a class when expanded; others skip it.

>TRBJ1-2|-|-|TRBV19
TGTGCCAGTAGTATAGTACGGGGACGGGGCTACACCTTC
CASSIVRGRGYTF
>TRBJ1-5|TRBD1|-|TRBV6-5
TGTGCCAGCACACAAAGCAGGGGGCTCAATCAGCCCCAGCATTTT
CASTQSRGLNQPQHF
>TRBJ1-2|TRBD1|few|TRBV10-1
TGCGCCAGCAGTGAGAGGGACAGATTCCTTAACTATGGCTACACCTTC
CASSERDRFLNYGYTF
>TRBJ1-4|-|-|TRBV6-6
TGTGCCAGCAGTCAGTACAAGACAGCAACTAATGAAAAACTGTTTTTT
CASSQYKTATNEKLFF
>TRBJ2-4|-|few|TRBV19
TGTGCCAGTAGTATCAGTGGCCGCCCAAACATTCAGTACTTC
CASSISGRPNIQYF
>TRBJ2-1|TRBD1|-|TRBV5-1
TGCGCCAGCAGCTTCGTCTCCGGGACAGGAAATGCTGAGCAGTTCTTC
CASSFVSGTGNAEQFF
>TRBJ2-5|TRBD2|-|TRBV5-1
TGCGCCAGCAGCTTGGGACTAGCGGGCCGCCTTTCAGCTCGCCAAGAGACCCAGTACTTC
CASSLGLAGRLSARQETQYF
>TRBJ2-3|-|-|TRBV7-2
TGTGCCAGCAGCTTATTCGGCGGGATGGGGCCAGATACGCAGTATTTT
CASSLFGGMGPDTQYF
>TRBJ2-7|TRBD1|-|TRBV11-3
TGTGCCAGCAGCTTAGGTGGGGACAGGGGCGAGCAGTACTTC
CASSLGGDRGEQYF
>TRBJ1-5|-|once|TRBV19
TGTGCCAGTAGTATAGATAGGGGACCTCATCAGCCCCAGCATTTT
CASSIDRGPHQPQHF
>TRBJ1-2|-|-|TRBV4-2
TGTGCCAGCAGCCAAGAGCGGGTCATCCACTATGGCTACACCTTC
CASSQERVIHYGYTF
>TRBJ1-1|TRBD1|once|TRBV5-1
TGCGCCAGCAGCTTGGCACCGACAGGGCTTAACACTGAAGCTTTCTTT
CASSLAPTGLNTEAFF
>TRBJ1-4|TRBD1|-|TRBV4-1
TGCGCCAGCAGCCAAGTAACCCGACAGGGATGGGAAAAACTGTTTTTT
CASSQVTRQGWEKLFF
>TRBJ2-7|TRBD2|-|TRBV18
TGTGCCAGCTCACCGCTCGGGGGGTCCTACGAGCAGTACTTC
CASSPLGGSYEQYF
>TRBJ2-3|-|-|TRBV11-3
TGTGCCAGCAGCTTAGATTCAGGGTTCACCACAGATACGCAGTATTTT
CASSLDSGFTTDTQYF
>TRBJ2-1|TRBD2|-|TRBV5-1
TGCGCCAGCAGCCTGACCCTAGCGGGAGGGCCCAATGAGCAGTTCTTC
CASSLTLAGGPNEQFF
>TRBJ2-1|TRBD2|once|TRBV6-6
TGTGCCAGCAGAACTAGCGGGAGGGGATCAGGTGAGCAGTTCTTC
CASRTSGRGSGEQFF
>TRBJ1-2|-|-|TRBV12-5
TGTGCTAGTGGTGGATCAGGGGTCGACTATGGCTACACCTTC
CASGGSGVDYGYTF
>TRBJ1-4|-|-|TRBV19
TGTGCCAGTAGTATAGTACGGGCCTATGCAACTAATGAAAAACTGTTTTTT
CASSIVRAYATNEKLFF
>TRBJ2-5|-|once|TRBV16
TGTGCCAGCAGCCAATCAGGGAGAGAGACCCAGTACTTC
CASSQSGRETQYF
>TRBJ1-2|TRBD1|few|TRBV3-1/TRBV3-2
TGTGCCAGCAGGCAGGACAGGGTGTCTGGCTACACCTTC
CASRQDRVSGYTF
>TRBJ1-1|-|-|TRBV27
TGTGCCAGCAGTTCCTTGGGGGGGAGAATCACTGAAGCTTTCTTT
CASSSLGGRITEAFF
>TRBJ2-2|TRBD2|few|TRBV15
TGTGCCACCAGCAGACCCGAGTATGGGACTAGCGCCTTGAACACCGGGGAGCTGTTTTTT
CATSRPEYGTSALNTGELFF
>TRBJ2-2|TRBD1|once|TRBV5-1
TGCGCCAGCAGCCTACGCCCGGGGACAGAAAAACTCACCGGGGAGCTGTTTTTT
CASSLRPGTEKLTGELFF
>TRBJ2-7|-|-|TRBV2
TGTGCCAGCAGTTTGACAGCCTACGAGCAGTACTTC
CASSLTAYEQYF
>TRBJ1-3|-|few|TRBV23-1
TGCGCCAGCAGTCAATCGTTGGACGGATCCTCTGGAAACACCATATATTTT
CASSQSLDGSSGNTIYF
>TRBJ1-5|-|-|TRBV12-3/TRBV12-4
TGTGCCAGCAGTTTTAGCAATCAGCCCCAGCATTTT
CASSFSNQPQHF
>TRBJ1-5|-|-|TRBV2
TGTGCCAGCAACTGGGGGGCGGGACAGCCCCAGCATTTT
CASNWGAGQPQHF
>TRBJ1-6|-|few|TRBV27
TGTGCCAGCAGTTTATCGTGGCGCCCAGCTTATAATTCACCCCTCCACTTT
CASSLSWRPAYNSPLHF
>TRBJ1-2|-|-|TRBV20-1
TGCAGTGCCGGCAACGGCTACACCTTC
CSAGNGYTF
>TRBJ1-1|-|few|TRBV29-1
TGCAGCGTTGTCTTGGGGAAGGGCACTGAAGCTTTCTTT
CSVVLGKGTEAFF
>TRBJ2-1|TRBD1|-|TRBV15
TGTGCCACCAGCAAACGGACAGGTGCCTCTGAGCAGTTCTTC
CATSKRTGASEQFF
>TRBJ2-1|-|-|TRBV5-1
TGCGCCAGCAGCTTGGCCCCGGACTACAATGAGCAGTTCTTC
CASSLAPDYNEQFF
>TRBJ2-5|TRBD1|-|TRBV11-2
TGTGCCAGCAGCTTAGCCACAGGGGTCCAAGAGACCCAGTACTTC
CASSLATGVQETQYF